Shown below are 24 T cell receptor beta chains from a single sample sequenced in a study of circulating and synovial CD4+ cells in juvenile arthritis. Repertoires were generated with immunoSEQ multiplex PCR, while TCRdb's copy carries only in-frame clones and drops some. Of about 33,000 clones in the sample, about 95% were seen once. The specimen was CD4+ T cells from blood. The receptors were gathered from a human donor with juvenile idiopathic arthritis.

J is TRBJ2-7 and V is TRBV28; D is uncertain. Germline-derived CDR1 and CDR2 are MDHEN and SYDVKM. The germline V and J ends were trimmed by 5 bases and 5 bases, with 4 bases remaining between them. This CDR3 region has 10 residues. The CDR3 region is CASSANEQYF. In DNA form, the CDR3 reads TGTGCCAGCAGTGCGAACGAGCAGTACTTC.

This clone was recorded a few times. The chain couples TRBV5-1 to TRBJ2-1; possible D gene TRBD1, 5 bases. Germline V lookup: CDR1 SGHRS, CDR2 YFSETQ. This CDR3 is built from 13 residues. Trimming cost V 2 bases and J 6 bases, with 9 bases left between them. CDR3 in DNA: TGCGCCAGCAGCTTCGCTGACAGCAATGAGCAGTTCTTC. Translating it yields CASSFADSNEQFF.

On this clone: Relative to the germline gene, one junction end is altered; a read error may explain this. The chain recombines TRBV4-1 with TRBJ2-1; 12 bases line up with TRBD1. This CDR3 spans 16 amino acids. The germline gives CDR1 MGHRA, CDR2 YSYEKL. Written as DNA, the CDR3 is TGCGCCAGCAGTCAAGGCAAGGGACAGGGGGCATATGAGCAGTTCTTC. Its protein is CASSQGKGQGAYEQFF.

This sequence joins TRBV28 and TRBJ2-3; 12 bases agree with TRBD2. Germline V gives CDR1 MDHEN, CDR2 SYDVKM. There are 16 residues in the CDR3. Trimming cost V 7 bases and J 5 bases; bases outside gene matches: 10. The CDR3 DNA reads as TGTGCCAGCACACCTCTAGCGGGGGGGCCGGTAGATACGCAGTATTTT. It yields the protein CASTPLAGGPVDTQYF.

The chain joins TRBV7-2 to TRBJ2-6, with 7 bases aligning to TRBD1. Germline V gene lookup returns CDR1 SGHTA and CDR2 FQGNSA. J gave up 4 bases and V 2 bases, and 5 bases lay outside the gene matches. The CDR3 has 16 amino acids. Here the CDR3 reads CASSLLTGAGANVLTF. Here the CDR3 DNA reads TGTGCCAGCAGCTTATTAACAGGGGCGGGGGCCAACGTCCTGACTTTC.

The chain is built from TRBV7-9 and TRBJ2-7, with 10 bases fitting TRBD1. The CDR3 consists of 16 residues. Germline V CDR1 and CDR2: SEHNR, FQNEAQ (reference sequence). V shed 5 bases and J 0 bases; nucleotides not matched to a gene: 7. The CDR3 sequence: CASSLPGQGTSYEQYF. The CDR3 nucleotides read TGTGCCAGCAGCCTTCCGGGACAGGGGACCTCCTACGAGCAGTACTTC.

The V call is TRBV19, the J call TRBJ1-5; D remains ambiguous. The CDR3 runs to 12 residues. CDR1 is LNHDA, CDR2 SQIVND, per germline (reference sequence). V was clipped by 9 bases and J by 3 bases, with 9 bases between them. The CDR3 DNA reads as TGTGCCAGCCAGAACCCCAATCAGCCCCAGCATTTT. This translates into CASQNPNQPQHF. Supplemented by reference TRBV19 and TRBJ1-5, the full variable domain reads DGGITQSPKYLFRKEGQNVTLSCEQNLNHDAMYWYRQDPGQGLRLIYYSQIVNDFQKGDIAEGYSVSREKKESFPLTVTSAQKNPTAFYLCASQNPNQPQHFGDGTRLSIL.

CDR3 sequence (DNA): TGTGCCATCAGTGAGGGGGGGTCGGCCAAAAACATTCAGTACTTC. It codes for CAISEGGSAKNIQYF. The J gene is TRBJ2-4, the V gene TRBV10-3, with TRBD2 as a possible D gene (6 bases). The CDR3 length is 15 residues. Germline values: CDR1 ENHRY, CDR2 SYGVKD. Trimming shortened V by 2 bases and J by 1 base, and 9 bases separated the two germline ends.

The chain links TRBV6-5 to TRBJ2-5; tentative D call: TRBD1 (6 bases). The CDR3 has 15 amino acids. Trimming stripped 3 bases from V and 5 bases from J, with 16 bases between. Germline V gene lookup returns CDR1 MNHEY and CDR2 SVGAGI. The CDR3 region is CASSYTGLSPETQYF. The CDR3 nucleotides read TGTGCCAGCAGTTATACAGGGTTGAGTCCGGAGACCCAGTACTTC.

The genes are TRBV11-2 and TRBJ1-1; D may be TRBD1 (5 bases). The CDR3 spans 15 residues. V gave up 3 bases and J gave up 3 bases, with 14 bases separating them. Germline CDR1 reads SGHAT; CDR2 reads FQNNGV. This CDR3 is CASSLGRQLYTEAFF. In DNA, the CDR3 is TGTGCCAGCAGCTTGGGAAGACAGCTCTACACTGAAGCTTTCTTT.

V gene TRBV4-2 combines with J gene TRBJ1-4; D remains ambiguous. The CDR3 is 16 amino acids. Germline V gene lookup returns CDR1 LGHNA and CDR2 YNFKEQ. V was clipped by 3 bases and J by 0 bases, with 11 bases between them. DNA of the CDR3: TGTGCCAGCAGCCAGGTTGCCGGGACAACTAATGAAAAACTGTTTTTT. Translated, it gives CASSQVAGTTNEKLFF.

J is TRBJ2-7 and V is TRBV18, with 9 bases lining up with TRBD1. Germline trimming cut 2 bases from V and 5 bases from J; bases unmatched to any gene: 4. CDR1 is KGHSH, CDR2 LQKENI, per germline. The CDR3 consists of 14 residues. The CDR3 region is CASSPVTGGNEQYF. DNA of the CDR3: TGTGCCAGCTCACCAGTGACAGGGGGAAACGAGCAGTACTTC.

This clone was recorded only once. The chain uses TRBV7-3 and TRBJ2-1; 12 nucleotides line up with TRBD2. Germline assignment: CDR1 SGHTA and CDR2 FQGTGA. The CDR3 is 18 residues long. Trimming removed 5 bases from V and 7 bases from J; junction bases left unmatched: 15. For the CDR3, the DNA is TGTGCCAGCAGCCGACTTCAAACTAGCGGGAGGAGGGGGAATGAGCAGTTCTTC. This gives the protein CASSRLQTSGRRGNEQFF.

This rearrangement joins TRBV7-8 to TRBJ2-7, with TRBD2 matching 13 bases. The CDR3 has 20 amino acids. Looked up from germline, CDR1 is SGHVS and CDR2 is FQNEAQ. V shed 2 bases and J 0 bases; nucleotides not matched to a gene: 13. CDR3 sequence reads: CASSLRSRTSGSTPSYEQYF. The CDR3 DNA reads TGTGCCAGCAGCTTAAGATCTAGGACTAGCGGGAGCACACCCTCCTACGAGCAGTACTTC.

In the case of this clone: Compared with germline, one end of the junction differs, possibly owing to a read error. Different DNA sequences within this sample yield the same CDR3. V usage is TRBV4-1 and J usage is TRBJ1-6; the D gene is possibly TRBD1 (5 bases). CDR1 and CDR2 (germline): MGHRA, YSYEKL. The CDR3 has 14 residues. The CDR3 here is CASSPGRGNSPLHF. CDR3 coding DNA: TGCGCCAGCAGCCCGGGGAGGGGAAATTCCCCCCTCCACTTT.

The chain is built from TRBV4-1 and TRBJ2-3; D is possibly TRBD1 (5 bases). The CDR3 totals 15 residues. V was pared by 1 base and J by 8 bases, with 16 bases between. The germline CDR1 and CDR2 sequences are MGHRA and YSYEKL. The CDR3 reads CASSQGQGPLFTQYF. The CDR3 bases are TGCGCCAGCAGCCAAGGGCAGGGCCCCCTTTTTACGCAGTATTTT.

The rearrangement uses TRBV5-1 and TRBJ2-7; no clear D gene. Deletions cut 4 bases from V and 3 bases from J, with 8 bases between. The CDR3 loop spans 12 amino acids. Germline CDR1 is SGHRS and CDR2 is YFSETQ. DNA for the CDR3: TGCGCCAGCAGCGTAAACAACTACGAGCAGTACTTC. The encoded protein is CASSVNNYEQYF.

The rearrangement joins TRBV28 to TRBJ2-7; 14 nucleotides line up with TRBD2. V lost 2 bases to trimming and J lost 0 bases; unmatched junction nucleotides: 3. Germline loops: CDR1 MDHEN, CDR2 SYDVKM. CDR3 length: 17 amino acids. The CDR3 nucleotides are TGTGCCAGCAGTTTACCGGGACTAGCGGGGGTCTCCTACGAGCAGTACTTC. Translating gives CASSLPGLAGVSYEQYF.

This clone was seen only a few times. The chain links TRBV18 to TRBJ2-7; 10 nucleotides match TRBD1. The CDR3 runs to 15 residues. Germline CDR1 KGHSH, CDR2 LQKENI. Unmatched junction bases numbered 8, after V lost 4 bases and J lost 5 bases. In DNA, the CDR3 is TGTGCCAGCTCACTGGGCCGGGACAGGGGAGACGAGCAGTACTTC. It is translated as CASSLGRDRGDEQYF.

Comment on this clone: The junction differs from germline at one of its ends, possibly a read error. CDR3 sequence (DNA): TGTGCCAGCAGCCAAGATTGGTGGAACAGTGAAGCTTTCTTT. Encoded protein: CASSQDWWNSEAFF. This chain joins TRBV4-2 and TRBJ1-1; D uncertain. Germline V gene sequence: CDR1 LGHNA, CDR2 YNFKEQ. CDR3 length equals 14 residues.

V gene TRBV14 combines with J gene TRBJ2-7; D ambiguous. The V gene's germline CDR1 is SGHDN and CDR2 FVKESK. The CDR3 extends over 12 amino acids. V was shortened by 4 bases and J by 2 bases, with 6 bases between the two germline ends. This CDR3 reads CASSLRAYEQYF. The CDR3 nucleotides are TGTGCCAGCAGCCTCCGAGCCTACGAGCAGTACTTC.

The rearrangement uses TRBV10-3 and TRBJ2-7; maybe TRBD2 (6 bases). V lost 3 bases and J lost 7, with 16 bases in between. In germline, CDR1 is ENHRY, CDR2 SYGVKD. The CDR3 has 14 amino acids. The CDR3 protein is CAISEISSEREQYF. In nucleotides, the CDR3 is TGTGCCATCAGTGAAATATCTAGCGAAAGGGAGCAGTACTTC.

V is TRBV6-1 and J is TRBJ2-1, with TRBD1 as a possible D gene (6 bases). CDR1 and CDR2 (germline): MNHNS, SASEGT. The CDR3 consists of 18 residues. Trimming cost V 2 bases and J 1 base, with 18 bases left between them. CDR3 nucleotide sequence: TGTGCCAGCAGTGAAAGGTCGAGTCATACAGGGTCCTACAATGAGCAGTTCTTC. Translation: CASSERSSHTGSYNEQFF.

The rearrangement joins TRBV18 to TRBJ1-5; 8 bases match TRBD1. Germline loops: CDR1 KGHSH, CDR2 LQKENI. The CDR3 spans 14 residues. V was clipped by 6 bases and J by 6 bases; unmatched bases: 7. CDR3 nucleotide sequence: TGTGCCAGCTCTCTAGGGACAGGAGCTCAGCCCCAGCATTTT. This encodes CASSLGTGAQPQHF.